The present entry profiles one T cell receptor beta chain with its context. PCR employed 60 Vbeta and 13 Jbeta primers. Here immunoSEQ multiplex PCR was the method, and the copy in TCRdb shows in-frame clones only, minus some. This sample's clone table lists 45,000 to 70,000 clones. This record comes from a study of cytomegalovirus exposure and HLA in healthy donors. Trimming left V 3 bases short and J 3 bases short, with 12 bases between. This CDR3 comprises 15 residues. CDR1 and CDR2 from the germline V gene are KGHSH and LQKENI. J is TRBJ2-1 and V is TRBV18; the D gene is possibly TRBD2 (5 bases). This TCR came from a woman in her twenties or thirties in good health and CMV-seropositive. The sequencing sample was made of PBMCs. This CDR3 is CASSPFRGRYNEQFF. CDR3 nucleotide sequence: TGTGCCAGCTCACCCTTCCGCGGGCGCTACAATGAGCAGTTCTTC.